The T cell receptor beta chain under discussion was sequenced for a study of cytomegalovirus exposure and HLA in healthy donors. This clone appeared a single time. Profiling relied on immunoSEQ multiplex PCR, and the TCRdb table lists in-frame clones only, not all of them. This sample yields approximately 120,000 clones, of which roughly 95% are seen a single time; less than 2% belongs to the top ten. The sample consisted of PBMCs. The receptor's source is a man younger than 35 in good health and CMV-seronegative.

The CDR3 spells CASSLAPSGISANEQFF. The CDR3 DNA sequence: TGTGCCAGCAGCTTAGCCCCTAGCGGAATATCGGCCAATGAGCAGTTCTTC. The genes are TRBV11-1 and TRBJ2-1; the match to TRBD2 covers 7 bases. The germline V gene encodes CDR1 SGHAT and CDR2 FQDESV (reference sequence). V trimming: 0 bases; J trimming: 6 bases; junction bases outside the gene matches: 11. The CDR3 length is 17 residues.